The clone carrying this T cell receptor (beta chain) was recorded many times. These data are taken from a study of tumor-infiltrating lymphocytes in oesophageal squamous cell carcinoma. Trimming shortened V by 2 bases and J by 5 bases, and 13 bases separated the two germline ends. From germline, CDR1 is SGHAT and CDR2 FQNNGV. This CDR3 spans 15 amino acids. TCRdb fed the PCR reads into MiXCR, producing one record per CDR3 protein. The sample holds tens of thousands of distinct CDR3 sequences, approximately 37% seen once. This TCR was recovered from a female donor with esophageal squamous cell carcinoma. This chain uses TRBV11-2 with TRBJ2-1, with D possibly being TRBD1 (5 bases). What was sequenced was esophageal tumor tissue. The CDR3 here is CASSLTTGTHNEQFF. The CDR3 bases are TGTGCCAGCAGCTTAACTACAGGTACCCACAATGAGCAGTTCTTC.